The clone carrying this T cell receptor (beta chain) appeared a single time. Its antigen is still unknown. Per germline, CDR1 MNHNY and CDR2 SVGAGI (reference sequence). This CDR3 comprises 16 residues. The ends were cut back, 6 bases at V and 1 base at J, with 16 bases in the middle. The data are from a study of T cell responses to AZD1222 COVID-19 vaccine. Study results and limitations: Donors in the cohort were predominantly white British and more often female, and clonal diversity was possibly underestimated. Seropositive at baseline were only six AZD1222 recipients. Nearly half of unique spike-specific TCRs reportedly avoided B.1.351 and B.1.1.7 mutated regions.

TCRdb's table, derived via immunoSEQ multiplex PCR, lists solely in-frame clones and lacks some. The sample carries 150,000 to 200,000 clones, approximately 90% recorded once. This sample comprised peripheral blood, obtained 28 days after the second AZD1222 dose. This TCR derives from an adult who received the AZD1222 COVID-19 vaccine. V gene TRBV6-6 combines with J gene TRBJ2-1, with D perhaps TRBD1 or TRBD2 (5 bases each). The CDR3 region is CASSVSLGVSYNEQFF. The CDR3 coding sequence is TGTGCCAGCAGCGTCTCCCTGGGGGTATCCTACAATGAGCAGTTCTTC.